A single sample is the source of the 9 T cell receptor beta chains below, sequenced in a study of cytomegalovirus exposure and HLA in healthy donors. Primers: 60 Vbeta forward and 13 Jbeta reverse. Using immunoSEQ multiplex PCR, the repertoire was profiled, and TCRdb retains in-frame clones only, with some absent. Of about 150,000 clones detected, about 80% appear once; the ten largest clones hold around 4.1%. Material for sequencing was PBMCs. All receptors derive from a woman aged 40 to 50 in good health and CMV-seronegative.

The chain uses TRBV5-4 and TRBJ2-5, with 10 bases aligning to TRBD2. The V gene's germline CDR1 is SGHNT and CDR2 YYREEE (reference sequence). The J segment lost 5 bases and the V segment lost 0 bases, leaving 4 bases of the junction unmatched. This CDR3 region has 15 residues. The CDR3 nucleotides are TGTGCCAGCAGCTTGGTCAGCGGGAGGGGGGAGACCCAGTACTTC. It specifies CASSLVSGRGETQYF.

The J gene is TRBJ1-1, the V gene TRBV30, with 9 bases lining up with TRBD1. This CDR3 region has 13 residues. From germline, CDR1 is GTSNPN and CDR2 SVGIG (reference sequence). With V trimmed by 5 bases and J by 0 bases, 1 base remained unmatched. DNA of the CDR3: TGTGCCTGGGGACAGGGGATGAACACTGAAGCTTTCTTT. Translation: CAWGQGMNTEAFF. Full variable domain (remainder filled in from reference TRBV30 and TRBJ1-1): SQTIHQWPATLVQPVGSPLSLECTVEGTSNPNLYWYRQAAGRGLQLLFYSVGIGQISSEVPQNLSASRPQDRQFILSSKKLLLSDSGFYLCAWGQGMNTEAFFGQGTRLTVV.

The chain has TRBV6-1 and TRBJ2-7; tentatively, D is TRBD2 (6 bases). The V end was cut by 4 bases, the J end by 3 bases, with 10 bases between. CDR1 is MNHNS and CDR2 is SASEGT in the germline V gene. The CDR3 is 13 amino acids. The CDR3 nucleotides read TGTGCCAGCAGTGCGGGACTCGGCTACGAGCAGTACTTC. This translates into CASSAGLGYEQYF.

This clone was found a few times. The chain is built from TRBV9 and TRBJ2-7, with 9 bases lining up with TRBD1. CDR3 length: 16 amino acids. Trimming cost V 3 bases and J 0 bases; bases outside gene matches: 7. CDR1 is SGDLS, CDR2 YYNGEE, per germline. The CDR3 nucleotides read TGTGCCAGCAGCGCGAACCGGGACAGGGCCTCCTACGAGCAGTACTTC. This gives the protein CASSANRDRASYEQYF.

This chain links TRBV5-1 with TRBJ1-3, with TRBD1 as a possible D gene (5 bases). CDR3 length: 15 residues. Trimming took off 4 bases at V and 4 bases at J, with 15 bases between the two ends. CDR1 and CDR2 from the germline V gene are SGHRS and YFSETQ. The CDR3 DNA reads as TGCGCCAGCAGCGGCAGGGAGGTTTCGGGAAACACCATATATTTT. Translated: CASSGREVSGNTIYF.

The genes are TRBV7-8 and TRBJ2-5; 11 bases align to TRBD2. Looked up from germline, CDR1 is SGHVS and CDR2 is FQNEAQ. Germline trimming cut 4 bases from V and 5 bases from J; bases unmatched to any gene: 15. This CDR3 has 18 amino acids. CDR3 bases: TGTGCCAGCAGCTCCCCGTTCGAGGGTAGCGGGAGGGCGGAGACCCAGTACTTC. This codes for CASSSPFEGSGRAETQYF.

The chain is built from TRBV10-3 and TRBJ1-1; D perhaps matches TRBD1 (5 bases). Germline V gene data show CDR1 as ENHRY and CDR2 as SYGVKD. V lost 5 bases and J lost 7, with 11 bases in between. The CDR3 is 12 residues long. This chain's CDR3 is CAISISGVEAFF. CDR3 coding DNA: TGTGCCATCAGTATTTCGGGGGTTGAAGCTTTCTTT.

V usage is TRBV6-1 and J usage is TRBJ2-7; possibly TRBD1 for D (5 bases). The germline gives CDR1 MNHNS, CDR2 SASEGT. Trimming removed 5 bases from V and 0 bases from J, with 8 bases in between. This CDR3 is built from 13 residues. CDR3 in DNA: TGTGCCAGCAGTCCAGGGCGCTCCTACGAGCAGTACTTC. This gives the protein CASSPGRSYEQYF.

This sequence joins TRBV2 and TRBJ2-7; D is possibly TRBD2 (6 bases). Germline V CDR1 and CDR2: SNHLY, FYNNEI. The V end was cut by 6 bases, the J end by 0 bases, with 12 bases between. The CDR3 totals 14 residues. The CDR3 region is CASRSGTYSYEQYF. The CDR3 nucleotides are TGTGCCAGCAGATCCGGGACTTACTCCTACGAGCAGTACTTC.